In this sample, the clone carrying this T cell receptor beta chain turned up many times. Antigen: not known. The data belong to a study of blood T cells in healthy people across ages. V was clipped by 2 bases and J by 6 bases; unmatched bases: 5. CDR1 and CDR2 from the germline V gene are MNHNS and SASEGT. The length of the CDR3 is 16 residues. Broader study findings: Higher diversity, along with more naive CD4+ cells, distinguished long-lived donors from aged donors.

In each sample, at least 6 million PBMCs were isolated. Using a J-beta primer mix together with a sample-barcoded 5' primer, a second PCR was run for about 6 to 11 cycles. The template-switch adaptor was a 5' adaptor with 12 random nucleotides. It tagged each cDNA molecule. Each CDR3 protein is one row after TCRdb ran MiXCR on the 5' RACE reads. The sample has hundreds of thousands of distinct CDR3 sequences; approximately 31% are singletons. V and J are TRBV6-1 and TRBJ2-1; 12 positions agree with TRBD2. The receptor's source is a woman at least 80 years old in good health. Source material: blood. CDR3 DNA sequence: TGTGCCAGCAGTGAACTAGCGGGGGGGCGAGGCAATGAGCAGTTCTTC. Its protein product is CASSELAGGRGNEQFF.